This TCR beta chain was sequenced in a study of CD8+ T cells in alopecia areata. Study summary: The authors scored treated patients' severity by affected scalp percentage.

On this clone itself: Its antigen is as yet unknown.

Treatment here: oral pan-JAK inhibitor, 5-10 mg twice daily. Alopecia areata patients gave lesional scalp punch biopsies and peripheral blood samples. Study conclusions and caveats: Among the top 100, expanded CD8+ clones were significantly decreased by tofacitinib, as was scalp clonality.

Sequencing used cDNA as its template, made by extracting RNA and reverse transcribing it. Data came from immunoSEQ multiplex PCR; TCRdb stores just in-frame clones and leaves some out. Among roughly 180,000 clones, about three fifths were seen once, and the ten largest hold about 3.5%. The length of the CDR3 is 14 residues. Germline V CDR1 and CDR2: MNHEY, SVGAGI. With 4 bases removed from V and 0 bases from J, the gap between germline ends came to 9 bases. The sequencing used CD4+ T cells sorted from blood, collected at week 4, from a patient treated with tofacitinib. The chain couples TRBV6-5 to TRBJ1-1, with D tentatively TRBD1 (5 bases). The clonotype originates from a human donor with alopecia areata. CDR3 amino acids: CASSSGGMNTEAFF. CDR3 DNA: TGTGCCAGCAGTTCCGGGGGAATGAACACTGAAGCTTTCTTT.